Below are 30 T cell receptor beta chains sequenced from a single sample in a study of shared clonotypes between healthy human individuals. Sequencing was performed with immunoSEQ multiplex PCR; in TCRdb, only in-frame clones are kept and a portion is missing. The sample lists about 2.5 million clones, roughly 90% occurring once. Sequencing was done on a sample of naive CD4+ T cells from PBMCs. Subset in this sample: CD45RA+ positively selected. All receptors derive from a man between 18 and 35 years old in good health. Some clones in this sample may be carry-over from other donors' samples.

The chain employs TRBV7-8 and TRBJ2-5, with 7 bases that match TRBD2. V gave up 4 bases and J gave up 0 bases; unmatched junction bases: 11. In germline, CDR1 is SGHVS, CDR2 FQNEAQ. CDR3 length: 17 residues. The CDR3 DNA follows: TGTGCCAGCAGCTCGGCCTACGGGGAGGGGTACCAAGAGACCCAGTACTTC. The encoded protein is CASSSAYGEGYQETQYF.

This clone showed up just a few times. This chain links TRBV30 with TRBJ1-1, with TRBD1 as a possible D gene (5 bases). This CDR3 has 13 residues. The germline V gene has CDR1 GTSNPN and CDR2 SVGIG (reference sequence). Deletions cut 7 bases from V and 4 bases from J, with 16 bases between. CDR3 region: CAFRDGGVTEAFF. The CDR3 DNA follows: TGTGCCTTCCGGGACGGAGGAGTCACTGAAGCTTTCTTT.

This chain links TRBV11-2 with TRBJ2-5; TRBD2 aligns across 8 bases. Trimming at V came to 4 bases and at J to 3 bases, leaving 4 bases not matched to a gene. The germline gives CDR1 SGHAT, CDR2 FQNNGV. CDR3 size: 14 residues. The CDR3 DNA sequence: TGTGCCAGCAGCTCGGGACTAGGCAAAGAGACCCAGTACTTC. Its translation: CASSSGLGKETQYF.

This rearrangement joins TRBV19 to TRBJ1-5; perhaps TRBD1 as D (5 bases). Trimming left V 7 bases short and J 0 bases short, with 10 bases between. Per germline, CDR1 LNHDA and CDR2 SQIVND (reference sequence). The CDR3 length is 14 residues. The CDR3 bases are TGTGCCAGTACTCAGGGACTTAGCAATCAGCCCCAGCATTTT. Protein product: CASTQGLSNQPQHF.

This chain links TRBV5-1 with TRBJ1-4, with 10 bases matching TRBD1. The V gene end was trimmed by 2 bases and the J gene end by 5 bases; junction bases not matched to a gene: 3. Germline V gene sequence: CDR1 SGHRS, CDR2 YFSETQ. This CDR3 has 15 residues. CDR3 region: CASSLGTGDNEKLFF. The CDR3 coding sequence is TGCGCCAGCAGCTTAGGGACAGGGGACAATGAAAAACTGTTTTTT.

The chain carries TRBV4-1 and TRBJ2-7, with 7 bases identical to TRBD2. With V trimmed by 0 bases and J by 3 bases, 17 bases remained unmatched. The CDR3 runs 19 residues. Germline V gives CDR1 MGHRA, CDR2 YSYEKL. The CDR3, as DNA: TGCGCCAGCAGCCAAGATGTCGGGGAGGGTGGTGTCATAAACTACGAGCAGTACTTC. It translates to CASSQDVGEGGVINYEQYF.

This clone was seen once. The gene calls are TRBV28 and TRBJ2-5; D is uncertain. The CDR3 has 14 amino acids. Trimming removed 0 bases at V and 3 bases at J, with 8 bases between. CDR1 is MDHEN, CDR2 SYDVKM, per germline. The DNA of the CDR3 is TGTGCCAGCAGTTTATGGGCAGTCAAAGAGACCCAGTACTTC. This sequence encodes CASSLWAVKETQYF.

The chain has TRBV5-8 and TRBJ2-5, with D uncertain. Deletions cut 3 bases from V and 5 bases from J, with 11 bases between. Germline CDR1 and CDR2: SGHTS and YDEGEE. The length of the CDR3 is 13 residues. CDR3 in amino acids: CASSYTVRETQYF. In DNA form, the CDR3 reads TGTGCCAGCAGCTACACGGTCCGTGAGACCCAGTACTTC.

V and J are TRBV18 and TRBJ1-1; D possibly corresponds to TRBD1 (6 bases). The germline CDR1 and CDR2 sequences are KGHSH and LQKENI. The V gene lost 5 bases and the J gene lost 3 bases, with 16 bases spanning the gap. The CDR3 is 15 residues long. Here the CDR3 DNA reads TGTGCCAGCTCAATATTGACAGGACCCTACACTGAAGCTTTCTTT. Translated: CASSILTGPYTEAFF.

V and J are TRBV7-2 and TRBJ2-1; 13 positions match TRBD2. The germline V gene has CDR1 SGHTA and CDR2 FQGNSA. Losses at the gene ends were 3 bases for V and 3 bases for J; bases not matched to a gene: 5. The length of the CDR3 is 17 residues. CDR3 residues: CASSFGLAGVLYNEQFF. CDR3 in DNA: TGTGCCAGCAGCTTCGGACTAGCGGGAGTACTCTACAATGAGCAGTTCTTC.

The count of this clone is one. The V and J genes are TRBV28 and TRBJ2-5; D might be TRBD1 (6 bases). The germline gives CDR1 MDHEN, CDR2 SYDVKM. The V end lost 2 bases, the J end lost 5 bases, and 6 bases lay between the germline ends. The CDR3 is made up of 12 amino acids. The CDR3 sequence is CASSLDRETQYF. DNA for the CDR3: TGTGCCAGCAGTTTAGACAGGGAGACCCAGTACTTC.

For this clone: Other DNA sequences from this sample encode an identical CDR3 as well. This chain uses TRBV5-6 with TRBJ1-4; D is undetermined. CDR3 length equals 14 residues. Deletions cut 0 bases from V and 4 bases from J, with 7 bases between. Germline CDR1 reads SGHDT; CDR2 reads YYEEEE. DNA for the CDR3: TGTGCCAGCAGCTTGGGGCAAATTAATGAAAAACTGTTTTTT. Translation: CASSLGQINEKLFF. The whole variable domain, filled in from reference TRBV5-6 and TRBJ1-4, reads DAGVTQSPTHLIKTRGQQVTLRCSPKSGHDTVSWYQQALGQGPQFIFQYYEEEERQRGNFPDRFSGHQFPNYSSELNVNALLLGDSALYLCASSLGQINEKLFFGSGTQLSVL.

This clone came up once. The J gene is TRBJ1-2, the V gene TRBV5-5; the D is unclear. V dropped 5 bases and J dropped 8 bases, with 19 bases sitting between them. Germline V gene data show CDR1 as SGHKS and CDR2 as YYEKEE (reference sequence). The CDR3 runs 14 residues. This chain's CDR3 is CASSPLGDYRGYTF. CDR3 in DNA: TGTGCCAGCAGTCCGCTTGGCGACTATCGAGGCTACACCTTC.

The gene calls are TRBV6-6 and TRBJ1-4; the match to TRBD1 covers 9 bases. CDR1 is MNHNY, CDR2 SVGAGI, per germline (reference sequence). The V segment lost 4 bases and the J segment 3 bases; nucleotides outside the gene matches: 3. The CDR3 runs 15 residues. CDR3 amino acids: CASSWTGDANEKLFF. DNA of the CDR3: TGTGCCAGCAGTTGGACAGGGGACGCTAATGAAAAACTGTTTTTT.

The J gene is TRBJ1-2, the V gene TRBV5-1; 7 nucleotides line up with TRBD1. V gave up 8 bases and J gave up 4 bases; unmatched junction bases: 11. Germline V CDR1 and CDR2: SGHRS, YFSETQ. This CDR3 has 14 residues. CDR3 DNA: TGCGCCAGTACCCCCGGACAGGACACCTATGGCTACACCTTC. This encodes CASTPGQDTYGYTF.

As DNA, the CDR3 is TGTGCCAGCAGTCCGGGCAGCAATACCTACGAGCAGTACTTC. Translating it yields CASSPGSNTYEQYF. V and J are TRBV6-5 and TRBJ2-7; D unresolved. Between the trimmed V and J ends, which lost 5 bases and 2 bases, there was a span of 13 bases. The length of the CDR3 is 14 residues. Germline V CDR1 and CDR2: MNHEY, SVGAGI.

V is TRBV30 and J is TRBJ2-2, with a possible D match to TRBD2 (6 bases). Germline CDR1 is GTSNPN and CDR2 is SVGIG (reference sequence). V was pared by 0 bases and J by 0 bases, with 8 bases between. The CDR3 totals 15 residues. The CDR3 reads CAWSVGGTNTGELFF. Here the CDR3 DNA reads TGTGCCTGGAGTGTCGGGGGAACGAACACCGGGGAGCTGTTTTTT.

The V call is TRBV7-2, the J call TRBJ1-1, with 7 bases identical to TRBD1. Trimming at V came to 1 base and at J to 5 bases, leaving 4 bases not matched to a gene. CDR3 length: 14 amino acids. Germline loops: CDR1 SGHTA, CDR2 FQGNSA. CDR3 sequence (DNA): TGTGCCAGCAGCTTAGTACAGGGGAGTACTGAAGCTTTCTTT. Its translation is CASSLVQGSTEAFF.

The V gene is TRBV10-1, the J gene TRBJ1-3, with TRBD1 matching 8 bases. The trim removed 3 bases at V and 9 bases at J, leaving 7 bases unmatched. Germline-derived CDR1 and CDR2 are WNHNN and SYGVQD (reference sequence). The CDR3 has 14 residues. CDR3 nucleotides: TGCGCCAGCAGTGAAGGCAGGGGGCGAGTCACCATATATTTT. It translates to CASSEGRGRVTIYF.

This CDR3 is CATSRDLARGDYGYTF. The DNA for the CDR3 is TGTGCCACCAGCAGAGATCTCGCCCGAGGAGACTATGGCTACACCTTC. V gene TRBV15 combines with J gene TRBJ1-2; no clear D. The germline V gene encodes CDR1 LNHNV and CDR2 YYDKDF (reference sequence). Trimming removed 0 bases from V and 3 bases from J, with 14 bases in between. The CDR3 length is 16 residues.

As for this clone: Other nucleotide sequences in the sample specify the same CDR3. The CDR3 loop is CASSLGAGGYNEQFF. The CDR3 DNA reads TGTGCCAGCAGCTTAGGGGCTGGAGGGTACAATGAGCAGTTCTTC. The chain recombines TRBV7-9 with TRBJ2-1, with D maybe TRBD2 (6 bases). Trimming removed 1 base from V and 4 bases from J, with 11 bases in between. The CDR3 contains 15 residues. CDR1 is SEHNR, CDR2 FQNEAQ, per germline (reference sequence).

The CDR3 nucleotides are TGTGCCAGCAGAGGGGCAGGGACCGGGGAGCTGTTTTTT. Protein sequence: CASRGAGTGELFF. The chain is built from TRBV28 and TRBJ2-2; D is possibly TRBD1 (5 bases). The CDR3 spans 13 residues. Looked up from germline, CDR1 is MDHEN and CDR2 is SYDVKM. Deletions cut 6 bases from V and 5 bases from J, with 10 bases between.

To note about this clone: The sample contains more than one DNA sequence encoding this CDR3. The chain couples TRBV7-2 to TRBJ1-2; no definite D call. This CDR3 is built from 13 residues. CDR1 SGHTA and CDR2 FQGNSA come from the germline V gene. The V end lost 5 bases, the J end lost 4 bases, and 11 bases lay between the germline ends. The DNA for the CDR3 is TGTGCCAGCAGCCCGCGGACGGTCTATGGCTACACCTTC. It translates to CASSPRTVYGYTF.

The rearrangement links TRBV5-1 to TRBJ2-7; unclear D gene. This CDR3 has 14 amino acids. Germline CDR1 SGHRS, CDR2 YFSETQ. V dropped 0 bases and J dropped 2 bases, with 9 bases sitting between them. The CDR3 DNA reads as TGCGCCAGCAGCTTGGGACACGGCGCCTACGAGCAGTACTTC. Protein: CASSLGHGAYEQYF.

The chain couples TRBV11-2 to TRBJ2-6; TRBD1 agrees at 8 bases. Germline V lookup: CDR1 SGHAT, CDR2 FQNNGV. The V segment lost 0 bases and the J segment 2 bases; nucleotides outside the gene matches: 3. CDR3 size: 17 residues. CDR3 protein: CASSLDQDRAGANVLTF. CDR3 sequence (DNA): TGTGCCAGCAGCTTAGACCAGGACAGGGCTGGGGCCAACGTCCTGACTTTC.

This chain links TRBV19 with TRBJ1-1; 8 bases line up with TRBD1. Trimming removed 10 bases from V and 3 bases from J; junction bases left unmatched: 22. The CDR3 totals 18 residues. Germline-derived CDR1 and CDR2 are LNHDA and SQIVND (reference sequence). CDR3 coding DNA: TGTGCCACCATGGCAATCGTCGGCCAGGGGGCAGGGTACACTGAAGCTTTCTTT. Translation: CATMAIVGQGAGYTEAFF.

This clone was detected once. Other DNA sequences in this sample translate to the same CDR3. The V and J genes are TRBV5-1 and TRBJ2-5; TRBD2 matches at 8 bases. CDR1 SGHRS and CDR2 YFSETQ come from the germline V gene. V lost 0 bases to trimming and J lost 4 bases; unmatched junction nucleotides: 5. CDR3 length: 15 residues. The CDR3 sequence is CASSLAGLAGETQYF. CDR3 nucleotides: TGCGCCAGCAGCTTGGCCGGGCTAGCGGGAGAGACCCAGTACTTC. The full variable domain, with the rest looked up from reference TRBV5-1 and TRBJ2-5, is KAGVTQTPRYLIKTRGQQVTLSCSPISGHRSVSWYQQTPGQGLQFLFEYFSETQRNKGNFPGRFSGRQFSNSRSEMNVSTLELGDSALYLCASSLAGLAGETQYFGPGTRLLVL.

This clone has more than one count but fewer than ten. This chain connects TRBV18 to TRBJ2-1; D not resolved. The germline V and J ends were trimmed by 6 bases and 0 bases, with 6 bases remaining between them. The CDR3 runs 13 residues. The germline gives CDR1 KGHSH, CDR2 LQKENI. CDR3 protein: CASSHDSYNEQFF. In DNA, the CDR3 is TGTGCCAGCTCCCACGACTCCTACAATGAGCAGTTCTTC.

The chain uses TRBV28 and TRBJ2-1; TRBD2 aligns across 13 bases. Trimming cost V 3 bases and J 3 bases; bases outside gene matches: 5. The CDR3 runs to 17 residues. Germline values: CDR1 MDHEN, CDR2 SYDVKM. The CDR3, as DNA: TGTGCCAGCAGTTTTAGACTAGCGGGAGGCCTCTACAATGAGCAGTTCTTC. Encoded protein: CASSFRLAGGLYNEQFF.

This clone was detected once. The chain has TRBV18 and TRBJ2-2, with 10 bases that match TRBD1. The CDR3 spans 16 residues. CDR1 is KGHSH and CDR2 is LQKENI in the germline V gene. J was trimmed by 6 bases and V by 6 bases; bases with no gene match: 10. The CDR3 region is CASSPVGQGYAGELFF. The CDR3 DNA sequence: TGTGCCAGCTCCCCCGTGGGACAGGGGTACGCCGGGGAGCTGTTTTTT.